Below, one TCR beta chain is given with its context. Its specificity is unknown. The germline CDR1 and CDR2 sequences are LNHDA and SQIVND (reference sequence). The CDR3 extends over 15 amino acids. J gave up 7 bases and V 0 bases, and 6 bases lay outside the gene matches. This entry comes from a study of siplizumab effects on memory and regulatory T cells. Produced via immunoSEQ multiplex PCR; TCRdb's table is partial and in-frame only. The table includes about 100,000 clones, 92% detected once. The study's findings and limits: Naive or memory phenotype was unassignable for roughly 75-96% of proliferating CD4+ or CD8+ clones. Siplizumab led to significantly less abundant alloreactive sequences that could be traced back to unstimulated CD4+ memory cells. Naive T cells seemed more diverse than memory cells; they also seemed major alloresponse contributors. Mapping to unstimulated subsets was achieved for only a minor fraction of alloreactive clones.

The TCR sequence derives from a human donor in good health. Sequenced: Tregs sorted from blood. This chain joins TRBV19 and TRBJ2-3, with 8 bases aligning to TRBD1. As DNA, the CDR3 is TGTGCCAGTAGTATAGAGGTGCACAGGGGGTATACGCAGTATTTT. It codes for CASSIEVHRGYTQYF.